A single sample is the source of the 25 T cell receptor beta chains below, sequenced in a study of control samples from healthy donors and cancer patients. Generated by immunoSEQ multiplex PCR, the TCRdb table keeps only in-frame clones and is missing some. The sample carries 150,000 to 180,000 clones, 85% to 95% recorded once. What was sequenced was blood. The receptors were sampled from a middle-aged man in good health.

The chain carries TRBV18 and TRBJ1-4, with no clear D. The CDR3 has 13 amino acids. CDR1 and CDR2 (germline): KGHSH, LQKENI. V shed 7 bases and J shed 0 bases, with 6 bases lying between them. CDR3: CASCRATNEKLFF. CDR3 in DNA: TGTGCCAGCTGCAGAGCAACTAATGAAAAACTGTTTTTT.

The genes are TRBV7-9 and TRBJ1-2; 7 bases match TRBD1. The CDR3 is 13 amino acids. With 5 bases clipped from V and 8 bases from J, the junction kept 8 bases outside the gene matches. Germline V gene data show CDR1 as SEHNR and CDR2 as FQNEAQ (reference sequence). CDR3 in amino acids: CASSQDRVHGYTF. In DNA form, the CDR3 reads TGTGCCAGCAGCCAAGACAGGGTCCACGGCTACACCTTC.

This clone has only one observation. V is TRBV24-1 and J is TRBJ2-5, with TRBD1 matching 9 bases. Germline CDR1 and CDR2: KGHDR and SFDVKD. This CDR3 comprises 18 residues. The V gene end was trimmed by 3 bases and the J gene end by 7 bases; junction bases not matched to a gene: 17. The CDR3 reads CATSDPTPGQGAGWTQYF. CDR3 nucleotides: TGTGCCACCAGTGATCCTACTCCGGGACAGGGCGCCGGGTGGACCCAGTACTTC.

V is TRBV19 and J is TRBJ1-3; D is possibly TRBD1 (5 bases). This CDR3 has 15 amino acids. V gave up 5 bases and J gave up 4 bases, with 15 bases separating them. The germline V gene encodes CDR1 LNHDA and CDR2 SQIVND (reference sequence). The CDR3 DNA sequence: TGTGCCAGTAGTCCTGGGGACTTTGGGGGAAACACCATATATTTT. Translation gives CASSPGDFGGNTIYF.

The chain combines TRBV28 with TRBJ2-7; no clear D gene. Germline CDR1 and CDR2: MDHEN and SYDVKM. The germline V and J ends were trimmed by 5 bases and 3 bases, with 11 bases remaining between them. This CDR3 comprises 13 residues. CDR3 loop: CASSPPGNYEQYF. The DNA of the CDR3 is TGTGCCAGCAGTCCCCCAGGTAACTACGAGCAGTACTTC.

This chain connects TRBV27 to TRBJ2-6, with D possibly TRBD1 on 5 matching bases. This CDR3 spans 15 amino acids. Germline V gene lookup returns CDR1 MNHEY and CDR2 SMNVEV (reference sequence). V lost 5 bases and J 0 bases, leaving 8 bases between the germline ends. Here the CDR3 DNA reads TGTGCCAGCAGTCTCACAGGCTCTGGGGCCAACGTCCTGACTTTC. Protein sequence: CASSLTGSGANVLTF.

This chain connects TRBV2 to TRBJ2-5, with unresolved D. Germline CDR1 reads SNHLY; CDR2 reads FYNNEI. CDR3 length: 12 residues. With 7 bases removed from V and 6 bases from J, the gap between germline ends came to 12 bases. The CDR3 DNA sequence: TGTGCCAGCAAGGTACTGGGTCAGACCCAGTACTTC. It codes for CASKVLGQTQYF.

Only a few counts were recorded for this clone. This rearrangement joins TRBV27 to TRBJ1-5, with D possibly matching TRBD1 (6 bases). Trimming removed 6 bases from V and 5 bases from J, with 14 bases in between. Germline V gene sequence: CDR1 MNHEY, CDR2 SMNVEV (reference sequence). The CDR3 covers 14 residues. CDR3 residues: CASRGQPPDQPQHF. CDR3 in DNA: TGTGCCAGCAGAGGACAGCCGCCGGATCAGCCCCAGCATTTT.

This chain connects TRBV6-2 or TRBV6-3 to TRBJ2-3; 7 nucleotides line up with TRBD2. The CDR3 contains 15 residues. The germline V gene has CDR1 MNHEY and CDR2 SVGEGT. The junction had 9 bases not matched to a gene; V was cut back by 7 bases and J by 2 bases. The CDR3 here is CASTPGGDFTDTQYF. DNA for the CDR3: TGTGCCAGCACCCCTGGGGGGGACTTCACAGATACGCAGTATTTT.

This rearrangement joins TRBV5-4 to TRBJ2-2; D remains ambiguous. Germline CDR1 SGHNT, CDR2 YYREEE (reference sequence). The CDR3 is 14 residues long. Trimming pared 5 bases from V and 5 bases from J, leaving 13 bases between. Here the CDR3 DNA reads TGTGCCAGCAGGCGATTTATCGGGACCGGGGAGCTGTTTTTT. Protein product: CASRRFIGTGELFF.

V gene TRBV30 combines with J gene TRBJ1-3; tentative D call: TRBD1 (6 bases). The length of the CDR3 is 13 residues. Looked up from germline, CDR1 is GTSNPN and CDR2 is SVGIG (reference sequence). Trimming took 4 bases from V and 6 from J, leaving 13 bases between them. The CDR3 DNA reads TGTGCCTGGACAGGGGAAATGGAAAACACCATATATTTT. This gives the protein CAWTGEMENTIYF.

The chain has TRBV2 and TRBJ1-4, with D tentatively TRBD1 (5 bases). V lost 5 bases to trimming and J lost 8 bases, with 15 bases between them. CDR1 is SNHLY and CDR2 is FYNNEI in the germline V gene. The CDR3 length is 14 residues. The CDR3 sequence is CASSRGVEEEKLFF. The CDR3 DNA reads as TGTGCCAGCAGTCGGGGGGTAGAGGAAGAAAAACTGTTTTTT.

CDR3 residues: CASSTSGGDFEQFF. Written as DNA, the CDR3 is TGTGCCAGTAGTACTAGCGGGGGGGACTTTGAGCAGTTCTTC. This chain connects TRBV19 to TRBJ2-1, with 12 bases aligning to TRBD2. CDR3 length equals 14 residues. Germline trimming cut 4 bases from V and 9 bases from J; bases unmatched to any gene: 4. Germline V CDR1 and CDR2: LNHDA, SQIVND (reference sequence).

This rearrangement joins TRBV7-6 to TRBJ1-4; 7 bases map to TRBD1. Looked up from germline, CDR1 is SGHVS and CDR2 is FNYEAQ. This CDR3 is 14 amino acids long. The ends lost 5 bases at V and 8 bases at J; junction bases unmatched: 8. CDR3 DNA: TGTGCCAGCAGCCTTACAGGGGAAGGAGAAAAACTGTTTTTT. Its protein is CASSLTGEGEKLFF.

This chain links TRBV28 with TRBJ1-4; 10 positions agree with TRBD1. CDR1 and CDR2 (germline): MDHEN, SYDVKM. V gave up 3 bases and J gave up 13 bases; unmatched junction bases: 2. The CDR3 consists of 12 residues. As DNA, the CDR3 is TGTGCCAGCAGTTTGGGACAGGGGACACTGTTTTTT. Protein: CASSLGQGTLFF. Supplemented by reference TRBV28 and TRBJ1-4, the full variable domain reads DVKVTQSSRYLVKRTGEKVFLECVQDMDHENMFWYRQDPGLGLRLIYFSYDVKMKEKGDIPEGYSVSREKKERFSLILESASTNQTSMYLCASSLGQGTLFFGSGTQLSVL.

This rearrangement joins TRBV28 to TRBJ1-6; D perhaps matches TRBD1 (6 bases). Germline V gives CDR1 MDHEN, CDR2 SYDVKM. The CDR3 length is 14 residues. V lost 1 base and J lost 7, with 8 bases in between. The DNA of the CDR3 is TGTGCCAGCAGTTTATACAGGGAGAATTCACCCCTCCACTTT. Protein product: CASSLYRENSPLHF.

This chain connects TRBV28 to TRBJ1-1; D not certain. The CDR3 is 13 amino acids. The germline gives CDR1 MDHEN, CDR2 SYDVKM. The V end lost 6 bases, the J end lost 1 base, and 9 bases lay between the germline ends. The CDR3 DNA reads TGTGCCAGCAGCCCCTCGCCGAACACTGAAGCTTTCTTT. It encodes CASSPSPNTEAFF.

The chain uses TRBV7-2 and TRBJ1-1; the D is unclear. Trimming took off 1 base at V and 1 base at J, with 7 bases between the two ends. CDR3 length equals 14 residues. CDR1 and CDR2 from the germline V gene are SGHTA and FQGNSA. CDR3 sequence (DNA): TGTGCCAGCAGCTTAGGGCCGGGGAACACTGAAGCTTTCTTT. Amino acid sequence: CASSLGPGNTEAFF.

The chain is built from TRBV6-6 and TRBJ1-4; 12 bases fit TRBD1. There are 16 residues in the CDR3. The V and J ends lost 5 bases and 7 bases, in that order; junction bases with no gene match: 8. The germline gives CDR1 MNHNY, CDR2 SVGAGI (reference sequence). CDR3 loop: CASSDFKGQGAEKLFF. CDR3 in DNA: TGTGCCAGCAGTGACTTCAAGGGACAGGGGGCTGAAAAACTGTTTTTT.

This clone was recorded only once. This chain joins TRBV11-2 and TRBJ1-1; 7 nucleotides align to TRBD1. This CDR3 is 12 amino acids long. V lost 1 base, J lost 10 bases, and 3 bases stayed unmatched. Germline CDR1 reads SGHAT; CDR2 reads FQNNGV. The CDR3 reads CASSLAGGIAFF. The CDR3 DNA sequence: TGTGCCAGCAGCTTAGCAGGGGGGATAGCTTTCTTT. The whole variable domain, remainder taken from reference TRBV11-2 and TRBJ1-1, is EAGVAQSPRYKIIEKRQSVAFWCNPISGHATLYWYQQILGQGPKLLIQFQNNGVVDDSQLPKDRFSAERLKGVDSTLKIQPAKLEDSAVYLCASSLAGGIAFFGQGTRLTVV.

CDR3 nucleotide sequence: TGTGCCAGCAGCCCGACAGGGGTTAGCACAGATACGCAGTATTTT. This gives the protein CASSPTGVSTDTQYF. The chain employs TRBV9 and TRBJ2-3; 8 bases align to TRBD1. Germline trimming cut 4 bases from V and 0 bases from J; bases unmatched to any gene: 4. Germline lookup yields CDR1 SGDLS and CDR2 YYNGEE. The CDR3 spans 15 residues.

The chain is built from TRBV7-9 and TRBJ2-3; D is uncertain. Trimming pared 6 bases from V and 1 base from J, leaving 17 bases between. This CDR3 spans 16 amino acids. CDR1 is SEHNR, CDR2 FQNEAQ, per germline (reference sequence). CDR3 bases: TGTGCCAGCAGTCACGATGGCGGTGTTGGCACAGATACGCAGTATTTT. Its protein is CASSHDGGVGTDTQYF.

This clone was recorded only once. The chain carries TRBV28 and TRBJ2-1; the D is unclear. V dropped 1 base and J dropped 0 bases, with 7 bases sitting between them. The CDR3 loop spans 15 amino acids. In germline, CDR1 is MDHEN, CDR2 SYDVKM. The CDR3 DNA follows: TGTGCCAGCAGTTTATCACCCAACTCCTACAATGAGCAGTTCTTC. Its protein product is CASSLSPNSYNEQFF. Together with reference TRBV28 and TRBJ2-1, the CDR3 gives the full variable domain: DVKVTQSSRYLVKRTGEKVFLECVQDMDHENMFWYRQDPGLGLRLIYFSYDVKMKEKGDIPEGYSVSREKKERFSLILESASTNQTSMYLCASSLSPNSYNEQFFGPGTRLTVL.

This chain uses TRBV7-3 with TRBJ1-1; the D is unclear. V lost 2 bases, J lost 0 bases, and 4 bases lay in between. CDR3 length: 13 amino acids. Germline CDR1 reads SGHTA; CDR2 reads FQGTGA. CDR3 sequence: CASSLSVNTEAFF. The CDR3 coding sequence is TGTGCCAGCAGCTTATCAGTGAACACTGAAGCTTTCTTT.

This chain joins TRBV7-6 and TRBJ2-1; 7 positions match TRBD2. J lost 7 bases, V lost 3 bases, and 12 bases had no gene match. From germline, CDR1 is SGHVS and CDR2 FNYEAQ. The CDR3 has 16 amino acids. CDR3 in amino acids: CASSFRTSWAMNEQFF. CDR3 coding DNA: TGTGCCAGCAGCTTTAGGACTAGTTGGGCGATGAATGAGCAGTTCTTC. Full variable domain (outside the CDR3, taken from reference TRBV7-6 and TRBJ2-1): GAGVSQSPRYKVTKRGQDVALRCDPISGHVSLYWYRQALGQGPEFLTYFNYEAQQDKSGLPNDRFSAERPEGSISTLTIQRTEQRDSAMYRCASSFRTSWAMNEQFFGPGTRLTVL.